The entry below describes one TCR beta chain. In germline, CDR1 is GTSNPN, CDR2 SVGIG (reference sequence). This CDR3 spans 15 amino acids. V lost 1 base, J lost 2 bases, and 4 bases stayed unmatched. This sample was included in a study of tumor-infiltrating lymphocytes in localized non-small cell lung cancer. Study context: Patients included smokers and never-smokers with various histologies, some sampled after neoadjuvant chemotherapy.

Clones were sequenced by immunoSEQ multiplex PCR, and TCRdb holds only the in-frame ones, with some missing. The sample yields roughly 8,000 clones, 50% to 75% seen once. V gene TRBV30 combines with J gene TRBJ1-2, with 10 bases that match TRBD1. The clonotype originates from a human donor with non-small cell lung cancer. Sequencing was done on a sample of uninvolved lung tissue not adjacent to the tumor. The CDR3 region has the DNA TGTGCCTGGAGTGCGACAGGGGGCTCCAACTATGGCTACACCTTC. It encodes CAWSATGGSNYGYTF.